The clone carrying this T cell receptor (beta chain) has a handful of counts. Its antigen is currently unknown. This sample is drawn from a study of shared clonotypes between healthy human individuals. Germline lookup yields CDR1 SEHNR and CDR2 FQNEAQ (reference sequence). The germline V and J ends were trimmed by 5 bases and 4 bases, with 11 bases remaining between them. The CDR3 spans 13 residues. Points from the study as a whole: Researchers sampled blood only, noting tissue repertoires likely differ. Relative to memory subsets, naive subsets generally showed larger estimated richness.

TCRdb's copy holds only in-frame clones and misses some; the assay was immunoSEQ multiplex PCR. The repertoire holds roughly 1,100,000 clones, more than 60% seen once, with over 1.3% in the top ten. Only Caucasian adults living in Nashville, Tennessee served as donors. The clonotype comes from a man younger than 30 in good health. Sequencing was carried out using memory CD4+ T cells sorted from blood. The subset denotes: CD45RA-negative fraction. The chain couples TRBV7-9 to TRBJ1-2; perhaps TRBD1 as D (5 bases). The CDR3 region has the DNA TGTGCCAGCAGCCGCGACAGTTCCTATGGCTACACCTTC. Translating it yields CASSRDSSYGYTF.